The 15 T cell receptor beta chains below all came from one sample that was sequenced in a study of beta chain features in type 1 diabetes. Study-level points and caveats: All four CD4+ subsets from Type 1 diabetes patients carried moderately but significantly shorter TCRB CDR3s.

For these receptors, no antigen is known. Expressed TCRB transcripts were sequenced after all isolated RNA was converted to cDNA. Profiled with immunoSEQ multiplex PCR; TCRdb holds only in-frame clones, not every one. The sample records around 690,000 clones, around 12% being singletons. Sample: naive CD4+ T cells from blood. Every receptor here comes from a man aged 25-45 years with type 1 diabetes.

This clone came up a few times. This chain uses TRBV7-2 with TRBJ2-7; TRBD1 or TRBD2 may be the D gene (5 bases each). Germline V gene lookup returns CDR1 SGHTA and CDR2 FQGNSA. The CDR3 is 14 amino acids. The V end lost 1 base, the J end lost 6 bases, and 13 bases lay between the germline ends. Here the CDR3 DNA reads TGTGCCAGCAGCTTAGGCCAGGGAGCTGGCGAGCAGTACTTC. Translation gives CASSLGQGAGEQYF.

In this sample, this clone turned up once. An end of the junction does not agree with germline; a read error may underlie this. The chain carries TRBV7-7 and TRBJ2-7; the match to TRBD2 covers 8 bases. The germline CDR1 and CDR2 sequences are SSHAT and FNYEAQ (reference sequence). CDR3 length: 11 amino acids. The CDR3 bases are TGTGCTAGCACCGACGGGAGGGTGCAGTACTTC. Translated, it gives CASTDGRVQYF.

This clone was recorded a few times. The chain joins TRBV7-2 to TRBJ2-2, with D possibly TRBD2 on 6 matching bases. The CDR3 loop spans 14 amino acids. CDR1 and CDR2 from the germline V gene are SGHTA and FQGNSA. CDR3 nucleotides: TGTGCAAGCGGGCAGCAGTGGGGCACCGGGGAGCTGTTTTTT. Translation: CASGQQWGTGELFF.

This clone occurred a few times. J is TRBJ1-3 and V is TRBV28, with 8 nucleotides matching TRBD1. This CDR3 contains 12 residues. Losses at the gene ends were 6 bases for V and 11 bases for J; bases not matched to a gene: 6. Germline lookup yields CDR1 MDHEN and CDR2 SYDVKM. The CDR3 loop is CASSPPTGAIYF. CDR3 sequence (DNA): TGTGCCAGCAGCCCGCCGACAGGGGCCATATATTTT.

Comment on this clone: Other DNA sequences in this specimen translate into the identical CDR3. V usage is TRBV7-2 and J usage is TRBJ2-7, with D unresolved. The CDR3 is made up of 11 amino acids. V was clipped by 1 base and J by 7 bases, with 5 bases between them. Germline CDR1 reads SGHTA; CDR2 reads FQGNSA. The CDR3 DNA sequence: TGTGCCAGCAGCTTAGTATCGGAGCAGTACTTC. Its protein product is CASSLVSEQYF. The full variable domain, its missing parts supplied by reference TRBV7-2 and TRBJ2-7, is GAGVSQSPSNKVTEKGKDVELRCDPISGHTALYWYRQSLGQGLEFLIYFQGNSAPDKSGLPSDRFSAERTGGSVSTLTIQRTQQEDSAVYLCASSLVSEQYFGPGTRLTVT.

In this sample, this clone turned up a few times. The J gene is TRBJ1-6, the V gene TRBV4-3, with a weak D call TRBD1 (5 bases). Per germline, CDR1 LGHNA and CDR2 YSLEER. V was pared by 0 bases and J by 2 bases, with 11 bases between. The CDR3 covers 17 residues. The CDR3 spells CASSQEIGATYNSPLHF. CDR3 in DNA: TGCGCCAGCAGCCAAGAAATTGGGGCTACCTATAATTCACCCCTCCACTTT.

A few counts support this clone. The rearrangement joins TRBV28 to TRBJ1-4; D gene ambiguous. Germline loops: CDR1 MDHEN, CDR2 SYDVKM. The germline V and J ends were trimmed by 7 bases and 8 bases, with 20 bases remaining between them. CDR3 length equals 15 residues. The CDR3 spells CASNPGSGFGEKLFF. CDR3 in DNA: TGTGCCAGCAATCCCGGGTCGGGGTTTGGAGAAAAACTGTTTTTT.

A note on this clone: Other nucleotide sequences in the sample specify the same CDR3. The chain couples TRBV6-5 to TRBJ1-5; D remains unclear. From germline, CDR1 is MNHEY and CDR2 SVGAGI. The CDR3 is made up of 13 amino acids. V lost 0 bases and J lost 4, with 4 bases in between. The CDR3 region has the DNA TGTGCCAGCAGTTACTCCCGGAATCAGCCCCAGCATTTT. Amino acid sequence: CASSYSRNQPQHF.

The chain employs TRBV7-6 and TRBJ2-3, with TRBD2 as a possible D gene (5 bases). V was pared by 7 bases and J by 6 bases, with 23 bases between. There are 16 residues in the CDR3. In germline, CDR1 is SGHVS, CDR2 FNYEAQ. As DNA, the CDR3 is TGTGCCAGCACCTCCCTCCCTAGCCCGTCCGGGGATACGCAGTATTTT. Translating it yields CASTSLPSPSGDTQYF. Full variable domain (outside the CDR3, taken from reference TRBV7-6 and TRBJ2-3): GAGVSQSPRYKVTKRGQDVALRCDPISGHVSLYWYRQALGQGPEFLTYFNYEAQQDKSGLPNDRFSAERPEGSISTLTIQRTEQRDSAMYRCASTSLPSPSGDTQYFGPGTRLTVL.

The chain has TRBV9 and TRBJ1-5; D not resolved. The CDR3 spans 16 residues. The germline V gene has CDR1 SGDLS and CDR2 YYNGEE. Deletions cut 4 bases from V and 0 bases from J, with 14 bases between. The DNA for the CDR3 is TGTGCCAGCAGCCGTACTGGGGAGGATAGCAATCAGCCCCAGCATTTT. This sequence encodes CASSRTGEDSNQPQHF.

This clone was seen more than once but under ten times. CDR3: CASSPSTEYEQYF. CDR3 in DNA: TGTGCCAGTAGTCCGTCGACCGAGTACGAGCAGTACTTC. The chain employs TRBV19 and TRBJ2-7, with D unresolved. V lost 5 bases to trimming and J lost 4 bases, with 12 bases between them. The CDR3 length is 13 residues. CDR1 is LNHDA and CDR2 is SQIVND in the germline V gene (reference sequence).

This clone was observed at least ten times. The V and J genes are TRBV28 and TRBJ1-4; 9 nucleotides align to TRBD1. Germline V CDR1 and CDR2: MDHEN, SYDVKM. CDR3 size: 16 residues. J was trimmed by 6 bases and V by 8 bases; bases with no gene match: 13. This CDR3 reads CASAAGTGMSHEKLFF. The CDR3 region has the DNA TGTGCCAGCGCGGCAGGGACAGGGATGTCGCATGAAAAACTGTTTTTT.

A few counts support this clone. The chain has TRBV19 and TRBJ1-5; D call uncertain. The CDR3 spans 13 residues. CDR1 and CDR2 from the germline V gene are LNHDA and SQIVND (reference sequence). V lost 5 bases to trimming and J lost 9 bases, with 14 bases between them. The CDR3 spells CASSSGPLSPQHF. CDR3 nucleotide sequence: TGTGCCAGTAGTTCCGGACCCCTGTCGCCCCAGCATTTT.

This clone has more than one count but fewer than ten. CDR3 nucleotides: TGTGCCAGCAGCTTCCCGGATCAGCCCCAGCATTTT. Its translation: CASSFPDQPQHF. The chain recombines TRBV5-4 with TRBJ1-5; D not resolved. V was trimmed by 2 bases and J by 5 bases, leaving 5 bases between them. Germline-derived CDR1 and CDR2 are SGHNT and YYREEE (reference sequence). The CDR3 is made up of 12 amino acids.

The rearrangement joins TRBV6-1 to TRBJ2-6; possibly TRBD1 for D (6 bases). There are 14 residues in the CDR3. Trimming left V 5 bases short and J 3 bases short, with 8 bases between. CDR1 MNHNS and CDR2 SASEGT come from the germline V gene. The CDR3 bases are TGTGCCAGCAGTACAGGGAATGGGGCCAACGTCCTGACTTTC. It translates to CASSTGNGANVLTF.